A single sample is the source of the 32 T cell receptor beta chains below, sequenced in a study of T cells in women clearing cervical HPV infection. Sequenced by immunoSEQ multiplex PCR; TCRdb stores in-frame clones only, minus some. The sample table sets out some 25,000 clones. The sample was blood buffy coat. These receptors were collected from a woman between 18 and 70 years old with a cervical HPV16 infection that either progressed to CIN3+ or cleared (not recorded which).

A remark on this clone: The sequenced fragment ends 3 residues before the CDR3 boundary, so the rest is inferred from the germline J gene. The V call is TRBV6-2 or TRBV6-3, the J call TRBJ2-2; 11 bases match TRBD1. This CDR3 comprises 14 residues. Trimming removed 8 bases from V and 4 bases from J; junction bases left unmatched: 3. CDR1 and CDR2 (germline): MNHEY, SVGEGT. The CDR3 sequence is CASRGTGGTGELFF. The sequenced CDR3 bases are TGTGCCAGCCGCGGGACAGGGGGCACCGGGGAG.

On this clone itself: Coverage ceases 3 residues before the CDR3 finishes, and the germline J gene fills in the end. V usage is TRBV19 and J usage is TRBJ1-2; a weak D match, TRBD1 (6 bases). The CDR3 runs to 14 residues. Germline lookup yields CDR1 LNHDA and CDR2 SQIVND (reference sequence). The CDR3 loop is CASSRAISGDTYTF. The sequenced CDR3 bases are TGTGCCAGTTCACGGGCCATCTCAGGGGATACC.

A note on this clone: From the germline J gene comes the end of the CDR3, since the read stops 3 residues before it. This chain uses TRBV13 with TRBJ1-1; 9 bases are a match to TRBD1. The CDR3 has 15 amino acids. Germline lookup yields CDR1 PRHDT and CDR2 FYEKMQ (reference sequence). V trimming: 5 bases; J trimming: 5 bases; junction bases outside the gene matches: 9. Partial CDR3 DNA: TGTGCCAGCAGCGGTTACAGGGGGCCTAGGACTGAA. Its protein product is CASSGYRGPRTE. The full CDR3 reads CASSGYRGPRTEAFF.

Worth noting for this clone: The CDR3 end is not reached by the read, which stops 3 residues before it; the germline J gene fills it in. The chain recombines TRBV9 with TRBJ2-3, with D perhaps matching TRBD1 (5 bases). The CDR3 has 14 residues. V was trimmed by 3 bases and J by 5 bases, leaving 13 bases between them. Looked up from germline, CDR1 is SGDLS and CDR2 is YYNGEE. The chain's CDR3 is CASSDRSGKDTQYF. The CDR3 bases that were read are TGTGCCAGCAGCGACAGGAGTGGGAAAGATACG.

Of note for this clone: The read halts 3 residues ahead of the CDR3 end, with the missing end drawn from the germline J gene. The genes are TRBV7-9 and TRBJ1-4, with TRBD1 identical over 10 bases. The CDR3 sequence is 13 residues long. Per the germline V gene, CDR1 is SEHNR and CDR2 is FQNEAQ (reference sequence). The CDR3 sequence is CASSLGGQGTLFF. The sequenced part of the CDR3 DNA is TGTGCCAGCAGCTTAGGGGGACAGGGGACA.

About this clone: From the germline J gene comes the end of the CDR3, since the read stops 3 residues before it. V and J are TRBV28 and TRBJ2-7, with a tentative D call TRBD2 (6 bases). In germline, CDR1 is MDHEN, CDR2 SYDVKM. The CDR3 runs to 15 residues. Trimming removed 5 bases at V and 3 bases at J, with 17 bases between. The CDR3 DNA, read in part, is TGTGCCAGCAGTCCCGGGACTGGTCTCGACTACGAG. Protein product: CASSPGTGLDYE. The full CDR3 is CASSPGTGLDYEQYF.

A note on this clone: The CDR3 end falls 3 residues outside the read, so it is completed with the germline J gene. V is TRBV10-3 and J is TRBJ2-7, with 14 positions matching TRBD2. V lost 2 bases and J lost 6; bases outside the gene matches: 3. The CDR3 is made up of 15 amino acids. From germline, CDR1 is ENHRY and CDR2 SYGVKD. The DNA read from the CDR3 is TGTGCCATCAGTGAGGGGACTAGCGGGAGATTCGAG. It specifies CAISEGTSGRFE. The whole CDR3 sequence reads CAISEGTSGRFEQYF.

About this clone: The read terminates 3 residues before the CDR3 end, so the remaining end is supplied by the germline J gene. The chain uses TRBV6-2 or TRBV6-3 and TRBJ2-7, with D possibly TRBD2 on 6 matching bases. This CDR3 spans 14 amino acids. Trimming shortened V by 7 bases and J by 2 bases, and 15 bases separated the two germline ends. Germline V gene data show CDR1 as MNHEY and CDR2 as SVGEGT. The covered CDR3 bases are TGTGCCAGCATTCGGGGGACTTATCCCTACGAG. Residues: CASIRGTYPYE. The CDR3 as a whole reads CASIRGTYPYEQYF.

For this clone: The read falls 3 residues short of the CDR3 end, and the missing part is taken from the germline J gene. This rearrangement joins TRBV6-2 or TRBV6-3 to TRBJ2-5; D is unclear. Trimming removed 7 bases at V and 2 bases at J, with 14 bases between. The CDR3 spans 14 residues. Germline CDR1 and CDR2: MNHEY and SVGEGT. CDR3 bases read: TGTGCCAGCACTACGAGAAACCAACAAGAGACC. It yields the protein CASTTRNQQET. The whole CDR3 reads CASTTRNQQETQYF.

In regard to this clone: The CDR3 end lies 3 residues beyond the end of the read and is filled in from the germline J gene. J is TRBJ2-1 and V is TRBV4-1; D unresolved. The V end was cut by 3 bases, the J end by 4 bases, with 16 bases between. Germline V gene data show CDR1 as MGHRA and CDR2 as YSYEKL. This CDR3 has 16 amino acids. The DNA read from the CDR3 is TGCGCCAGCAGCCAGAGCCCGGCGGCACAATACAATGAG. This sequence encodes CASSQSPAAQYNE. In full, the CDR3 reads CASSQSPAAQYNEQFF.

In the case of this clone: The read ends 3 residues shy of where the CDR3 ends; the end is completed using the germline J gene. The chain links TRBV7-9 to TRBJ1-2, with 7 bases that match TRBD1. In germline, CDR1 is SEHNR, CDR2 FQNEAQ (reference sequence). This CDR3 is built from 15 residues. The CDR3 DNA, read in part, is TGTGCCAGCAGCCTAGACAGGGCAATTTCCTACGAC. This gives the protein CASSLDRAISYD. The full CDR3 protein reads CASSLDRAISYDYTF. Based on the CDR3 plus reference TRBV7-9 and TRBJ1-2, the full variable domain is DTGVSQNPRHKITKRGQNVTFRCDPISEHNRLYWYRQTLGQGPEFLTYFQNEAQLEKSRLLSDRFSAERPKGSFSTLEIQRTEQGDSAMYLCASSLDRAISYDYTFGSGTRLTVV.

Worth noting for this clone: The read terminates 3 residues ahead of where the CDR3 ends, so the germline J gene completes it. The chain is built from TRBV7-2 and TRBJ2-3, with D perhaps TRBD1 (6 bases). This CDR3 region has 14 residues. CDR1 and CDR2 (germline): SGHTA, FQGNSA. CDR3: CASRPDRSQETQYF. The part of the CDR3 DNA that was read is TGTGCCAGCAGACCCGACAGGTCCCAAGAGACG.

On this clone: Sequencing ends 3 residues short of the CDR3 end; the germline J gene provides the rest. V is TRBV7-6 and J is TRBJ2-1, with unresolved D. The V gene lost 5 bases and the J gene lost 3 bases, with 14 bases spanning the gap. The CDR3 is made up of 15 amino acids. Germline V gene sequence: CDR1 SGHVS, CDR2 FNYEAQ. The sequenced CDR3 bases are TGTGCCAGCAGCCGCCCTGGGCTCAGCTACAATGAG. Translated: CASSRPGLSYNE. The complete CDR3 reads CASSRPGLSYNEQFF.

On this clone itself: The read ends 3 residues early relative to the CDR3; the germline J gene fills the gap. The gene calls are TRBV5-5 and TRBJ2-7; D gene unclear. The CDR3 extends over 14 amino acids. CDR1 SGHKS and CDR2 YYEKEE come from the germline V gene (reference sequence). The ends were cut back, 2 bases at V and 5 bases at J, with 14 bases in the middle. The CDR3 sequence: CASSFSSPSNEQYF. The CDR3 bases that were read are TGTGCCAGCAGCTTTTCTAGTCCTAGTAACGAG. Full variable domain (missing parts from reference TRBV5-5 and TRBJ2-7): DAGVTQSPTHLIKTRGQQVTLRCSPISGHKSVSWYQQVLGQGPQFIFQYYEKEERGRGNFPDRFSARQFPNYSSELNVNALLLGDSALYLCASSFSSPSNEQYFGPGTRLTVT.

Regarding this clone: The sequenced fragment ends 3 residues before the CDR3 boundary, so the rest is inferred from the germline J gene. The chain joins TRBV7-9 to TRBJ2-1; D not certain. The germline V and J ends were trimmed by 5 bases and 4 bases, with 15 bases remaining between them. From germline, CDR1 is SEHNR and CDR2 FQNEAQ (reference sequence). The CDR3 consists of 15 residues. The CDR3 protein is CASSPRQALYNEQFF. The part of the CDR3 DNA that was read is TGTGCCAGCAGCCCCCGACAAGCCCTGTACAATGAG.

CDR3 amino acids: CSATPSGHSYNEQFF. The sequenced part of the CDR3 DNA is TGCAGTGCCACCCCCAGCGGGCACTCCTACAATGAG. The chain is built from TRBV20-1 and TRBJ2-1, with D possibly being TRBD2 (6 bases). The read ends 3 residues shy of where the CDR3 ends; the end is completed using the germline J gene. V lost 6 bases and J 0 bases, leaving 15 bases between the germline ends. Germline V lookup: CDR1 DFQATT, CDR2 SNEGSKA (reference sequence). CDR3 length equals 15 residues.

With regard to this clone: Coverage ceases 3 residues before the CDR3 finishes, and the germline J gene fills in the end. Other DNA sequences from this sample encode an identical CDR3 as well. This rearrangement joins TRBV7-8 to TRBJ2-4; D call uncertain. Germline assignment: CDR1 SGHVS and CDR2 FQNEAQ. CDR3 length equals 15 residues. Deletions cut 4 bases from V and 1 base from J, with 11 bases between. The CDR3 spells CASSSARLAKNIQYF. Incomplete CDR3 DNA: TGTGCCAGCAGCTCTGCGCGTTTGGCCAAAAACATT.

In regard to this clone: The read halts 3 residues ahead of the CDR3 end, with the missing end drawn from the germline J gene. The rearrangement links TRBV10-2 to TRBJ1-1, with D maybe TRBD1 (5 bases). Per germline, CDR1 WSHSY and CDR2 SAAADI. This CDR3 contains 12 residues. The CDR3 bases that were read are TGCGCCAGCAGTAGGGGCGAGGATACG. Encoded protein: CASSRGEDT. The entire CDR3 reads CASSRGEDTAFF.

Comments on this clone: Sequencing ends 3 residues short of the CDR3 end; the germline J gene provides the rest. V usage is TRBV30 and J usage is TRBJ2-3; the D gene is possibly TRBD2 (5 bases). Looked up from germline, CDR1 is GTSNPN and CDR2 is SVGIG (reference sequence). CDR3 length equals 14 residues. The sequenced part of the CDR3 DNA is TGTGCCTGGAGTGTAGTTGGCGGGTGGGAGACG. Its translation: CAWSVVGGWET. The CDR3 as a whole reads CAWSVVGGWETQYF.

To note about this clone: The read ends 3 residues before the CDR3 terminus; that terminus is restored from the germline J gene. The rearrangement joins TRBV5-1 to TRBJ2-2, with D tentatively TRBD1 (5 bases). Germline CDR1 SGHRS, CDR2 YFSETQ. The CDR3 loop spans 15 amino acids. The CDR3 bases that were read are TGCGCCAGCAGCTTGGAGATTTCTGGGGCCAACGTG. The encoded protein is CASSLEISGANV. The complete CDR3 reads CASSLEISGANVLFF.

The CDR3 loop reads CASSLMTSGHNEQFF. Incomplete CDR3 DNA: TGTGCCAGCAGTTTGATGACTAGCGGACACAATGAG. The gene calls are TRBV12-3 or TRBV12-4 and TRBJ2-1, with 9 bases lining up with TRBD2. The read ends 3 residues early relative to the CDR3; the germline J gene fills the gap. V lost 3 bases, J lost 5 bases, and 5 bases stayed unmatched. The CDR3 length is 15 residues.

On this clone itself: The DNA ends 3 residues before the CDR3 does, and the rest of the CDR3 is filled in from the germline J gene. The chain couples TRBV6-1 to TRBJ1-3; D not resolved. Deletions cut 2 bases from V and 4 bases from J, with 9 bases between. This CDR3 is built from 14 residues. In germline, CDR1 is MNHNS, CDR2 SASEGT. CDR3 residues: CASSESTEGNTIYF. Partial CDR3 DNA: TGTGCCAGCAGTGAATCTACAGAGGGAAACACC.

About this clone: The read halts 3 residues ahead of the CDR3 end, with the missing end drawn from the germline J gene. The chain recombines TRBV29-1 with TRBJ2-7; a possible D gene is TRBD1 (5 bases). Per the germline V gene, CDR1 is SQVTM and CDR2 is ANQGSEA. Between the trimmed V and J ends, which lost 1 base and 1 base, there was a span of 8 bases. The CDR3 is made up of 13 amino acids. The CDR3 reads CSVEGQRSYEQYF. The DNA read from the CDR3 is TGCAGCGTTGAAGGACAGCGATCCTACGAG.

Of note for this clone: Read coverage stops 3 residues before the CDR3 terminus; the germline J gene supplies the remainder. The V gene is TRBV19, the J gene TRBJ1-1, with a possible D match to TRBD1 (6 bases). From germline, CDR1 is LNHDA and CDR2 SQIVND (reference sequence). CDR3 length: 14 amino acids. Trimming shortened V by 3 bases and J by 6 bases, and 14 bases separated the two germline ends. CDR3 DNA (partial): TGTGCCAGTAGTATTTTCGACCCAGGGGCTGAA. It specifies CASSIFDPGAE. The full CDR3 sequence reads CASSIFDPGAEAFF.

As for this clone: Sequencing ends 3 residues short of the CDR3 end; the germline J gene provides the rest. The V gene is TRBV30, the J gene TRBJ1-2; D unresolved. The CDR3 extends over 11 amino acids. Germline CDR1 is GTSNPN and CDR2 is SVGIG (reference sequence). The part of the CDR3 DNA that was read is TGTGCCTGGAGTCCAATGGGCGGC. It encodes CAWSPMGG. The entire CDR3 protein is CAWSPMGGYTF.

Of note for this clone: One end of the junction fails to match germline, which may point to a read error. The missing CDR3 end, 3 residues past where the read stops, is filled in from the germline J gene. The genes are TRBV2 and TRBJ1-5, with unresolved D. This CDR3 has 13 residues. Germline V gene lookup returns CDR1 SNHLY and CDR2 FYNNEI. CDR3 bases read: TGTGCCAGCATTGAAATGAGGGATCAGCCC. Residues: CASIEMRDQP. The CDR3 as a whole reads CASIEMRDQPQHF.

Notes on this clone: The CDR3 end lies 3 residues beyond the end of the read and is filled in from the germline J gene. J is TRBJ1-2 and V is TRBV7-9; TRBD1 aligns across 7 bases. The CDR3 length is 12 residues. CDR1 is SEHNR and CDR2 is FQNEAQ in the germline V gene (reference sequence). CDR3 loop: CASRHGQDDYTF. The CDR3 DNA, read in part, is TGTGCCAGCAGACACGGACAGGACGAC. The full variable domain, its missing parts supplied by reference TRBV7-9 and TRBJ1-2, is DTGVSQNPRHKITKRGQNVTFRCDPISEHNRLYWYRQTLGQGPEFLTYFQNEAQLEKSRLLSDRFSAERPKGSFSTLEIQRTEQGDSAMYLCASRHGQDDYTFGSGTRLTVV.

The chain's CDR3 is CASSFFASVSYEQYF. CDR3 DNA (partial): TGTGCCAGCAGCTTTTTTGCTAGCGTGTCCTACGAG. J is TRBJ2-7 and V is TRBV11-2, with D possibly being TRBD2 (6 bases). Read data end 3 residues before the CDR3 end; the end is taken from the germline J gene. V was clipped by 3 bases and J by 1 base, with 13 bases between them. Looked up from germline, CDR1 is SGHAT and CDR2 is FQNNGV. The CDR3 has 15 residues.

By frequency, this clone is medium-sized. Coverage ceases 3 residues before the CDR3 finishes, and the germline J gene fills in the end. Other nucleotide sequences in the sample specify the same CDR3. J is TRBJ1-2 and V is TRBV10-2; 10 bases are shared with TRBD1. The CDR3 length is 14 residues. With 10 bases clipped from V and 6 bases from J, the junction kept 11 bases outside the gene matches. Germline lookup yields CDR1 WSHSY and CDR2 SAAADI. CDR3 sequence: CATYPDRGTNGYTF. The CDR3 bases that were read are TGCGCCACTTACCCGGACAGGGGGACGAATGGC.

On this clone: The read finishes 3 residues shy of the CDR3 end, and the germline J gene is used to complete it. V gene TRBV2 combines with J gene TRBJ2-1; 7 nucleotides agree with TRBD2. Germline V gives CDR1 SNHLY, CDR2 FYNNEI. Germline trimming cut 2 bases from V and 9 bases from J; bases unmatched to any gene: 10. This CDR3 comprises 15 residues. CDR3 DNA, as far as it was read: TGTGCCAGCAGTGAATTTTCTGGGACTACCCCTGAG. Translated: CASSEFSGTTPE. The CDR3 reads in full as CASSEFSGTTPEQFF.

As regards this clone: From the germline J gene comes the end of the CDR3, since the read stops 3 residues before it. The rearrangement uses TRBV10-3 and TRBJ2-3, with 16 positions matching TRBD2. Germline CDR1 reads ENHRY; CDR2 reads SYGVKD. The CDR3 has 17 amino acids. This CDR3 is CAISETGLAGGLETQYF. The CDR3 DNA, read in part, is TGTGCCATCAGTGAGACGGGACTAGCGGGAGGGTTGGAGACG.

On this clone: The read ends 3 residues early relative to the CDR3; the germline J gene fills the gap. This chain links TRBV11-2 with TRBJ2-7; a weak D match, TRBD2 (5 bases). Trimming took 3 bases from V and 4 from J, leaving 13 bases between them. Looked up from germline, CDR1 is SGHAT and CDR2 is FQNNGV. The CDR3 length is 14 residues. The CDR3 sequence: CASSFPLLEYEQYF. Partial CDR3 DNA: TGTGCCAGCAGCTTCCCGCTACTAGAGTACGAG.